The TCR beta chain described here comes from a study of Ad26.COV2.S vaccination and SARS-CoV-2 variants. Overall study results and limits: CD8+ and CD4+ T cells specific for spike reportedly responded with substantial breadth after vaccination.

Concerning this clone: Its antigen is unknown.

Described treatment: roughly 19 received Ad26.COV2.S at low or high dose, single or two shots; roughly five received placebo; per-sample allocation not given. Vaccine and placebo recipients were sampled on day 63 after the first injection. Only in-frame clones appear in the TCRdb table, and some are missing; sequencing was by immunoSEQ multiplex PCR. The data show roughly 350,000 clones, roughly 91% seen once. The specimen comprised peripheral blood, sampled in a trial of Ad26.COV2.S vaccine versus placebo. The source is a person between 18 and 65 years old who received the Ad26.COV2.S COVID-19 vaccine or a placebo.

The CDR3 nucleotides are TGTGCCAGCAGCGTAGGGACAGCCCTTAGCTCCTACGAGCAGTACTTC. Protein product: CASSVGTALSSYEQYF. This chain joins TRBV9 and TRBJ2-7; the D gene is possibly TRBD1 (6 bases). CDR1 and CDR2 from the germline V gene are SGDLS and YYNGEE. This CDR3 has 16 amino acids. Trimming pared 0 bases from V and 0 bases from J, leaving 13 bases between.